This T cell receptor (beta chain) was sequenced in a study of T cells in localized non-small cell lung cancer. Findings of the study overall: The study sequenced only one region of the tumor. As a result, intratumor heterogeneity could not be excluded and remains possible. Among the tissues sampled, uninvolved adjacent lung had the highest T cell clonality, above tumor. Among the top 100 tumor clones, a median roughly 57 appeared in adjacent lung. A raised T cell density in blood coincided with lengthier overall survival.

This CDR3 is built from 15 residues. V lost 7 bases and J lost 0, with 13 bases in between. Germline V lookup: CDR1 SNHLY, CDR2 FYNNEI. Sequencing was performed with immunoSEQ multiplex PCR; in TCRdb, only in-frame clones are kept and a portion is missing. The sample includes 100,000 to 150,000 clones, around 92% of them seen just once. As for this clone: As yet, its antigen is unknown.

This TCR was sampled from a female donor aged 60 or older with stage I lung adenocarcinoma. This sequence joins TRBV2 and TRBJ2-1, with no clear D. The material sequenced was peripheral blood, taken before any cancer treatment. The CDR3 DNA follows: TGTGCCAGCATAGACGGTAGTAGCTCCTACAATGAGCAGTTCTTC. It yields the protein CASIDGSSSYNEQFF.